This TCR beta chain was obtained from a study of T cell responses to AZD1222 COVID-19 vaccine. Study results and caveats: Reportedly, nearly half the spike-specific TCRs target unmutated variant regions. Donors were largely white British and mainly female; clonal diversity was possibly underestimated. A rise in Spike-specific TCR breadth and depth followed two AZD1222 doses.

Trimming removed 1 base from V and 6 bases from J, with 7 bases in between. Germline-derived CDR1 and CDR2 are SGHNT and YENEEA. The CDR3 spans 13 residues. Data came from immunoSEQ multiplex PCR; TCRdb stores just in-frame clones and leaves some out. The sample contains some 110,000 clones, around 94% of which appear only once. As regards this clone: Its antigen is unknown.

This rearrangement joins TRBV11-3 to TRBJ2-1; D might be TRBD2 (6 bases). The origin of this receptor is an adult in good health. Sample: peripheral blood, taken on day 0 of AZD1222 vaccination. Written as DNA, the CDR3 is TGTGCCAGCAGCTTAGGGGGGGTCAATGAGCAGTTCTTC. It encodes CASSLGGVNEQFF.